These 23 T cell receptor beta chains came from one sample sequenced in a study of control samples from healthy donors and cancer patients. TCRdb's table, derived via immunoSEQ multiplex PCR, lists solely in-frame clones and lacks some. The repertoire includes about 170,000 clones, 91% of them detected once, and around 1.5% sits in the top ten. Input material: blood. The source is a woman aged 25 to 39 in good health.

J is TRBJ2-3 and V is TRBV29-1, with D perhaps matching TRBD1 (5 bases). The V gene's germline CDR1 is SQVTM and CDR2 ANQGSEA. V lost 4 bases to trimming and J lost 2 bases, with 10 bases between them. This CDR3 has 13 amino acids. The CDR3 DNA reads TGCAGCGTTGGCCCAGGGTTCACAGATACGCAGTATTTT. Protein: CSVGPGFTDTQYF.

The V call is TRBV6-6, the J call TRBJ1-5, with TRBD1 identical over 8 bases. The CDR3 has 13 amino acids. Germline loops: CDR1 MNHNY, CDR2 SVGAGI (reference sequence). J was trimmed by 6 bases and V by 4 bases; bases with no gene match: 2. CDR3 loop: CASSSQGAQPQHF. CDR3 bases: TGTGCCAGCAGTTCCCAGGGGGCTCAGCCCCAGCATTTT.

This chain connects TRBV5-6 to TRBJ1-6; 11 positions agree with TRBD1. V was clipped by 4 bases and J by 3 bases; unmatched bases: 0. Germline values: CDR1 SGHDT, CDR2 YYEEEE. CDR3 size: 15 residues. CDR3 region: CASSGTGGYNSPLHF. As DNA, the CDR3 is TGTGCCAGCAGCGGGACAGGGGGCTATAATTCACCCCTCCACTTT.

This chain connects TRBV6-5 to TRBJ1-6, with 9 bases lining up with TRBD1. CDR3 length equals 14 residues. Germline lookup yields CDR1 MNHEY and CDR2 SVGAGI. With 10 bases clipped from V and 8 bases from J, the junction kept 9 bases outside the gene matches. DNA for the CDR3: TGTGCCACCGTTCCACAGGGGGCCTATTCACCCCTCCACTTT. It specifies CATVPQGAYSPLHF.

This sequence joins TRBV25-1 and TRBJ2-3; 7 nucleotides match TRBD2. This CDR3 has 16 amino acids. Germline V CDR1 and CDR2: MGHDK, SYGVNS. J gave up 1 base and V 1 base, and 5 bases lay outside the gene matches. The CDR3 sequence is CASSEFLGGGTDTQYF. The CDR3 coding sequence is TGTGCCAGCAGTGAATTTTTGGGGGGGGGCACAGATACGCAGTATTTT.

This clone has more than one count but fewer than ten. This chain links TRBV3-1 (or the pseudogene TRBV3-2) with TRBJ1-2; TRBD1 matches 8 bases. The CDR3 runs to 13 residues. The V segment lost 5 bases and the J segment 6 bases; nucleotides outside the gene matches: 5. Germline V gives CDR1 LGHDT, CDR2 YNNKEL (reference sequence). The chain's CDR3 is CASSTTGADGYTF. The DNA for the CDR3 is TGTGCCAGCAGCACGACAGGGGCGGATGGCTACACCTTC.

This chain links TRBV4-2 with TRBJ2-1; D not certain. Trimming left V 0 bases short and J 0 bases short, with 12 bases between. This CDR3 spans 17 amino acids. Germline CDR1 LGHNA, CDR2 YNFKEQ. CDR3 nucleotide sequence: TGTGCCAGCAGCCAAGATCCAGGATCGGGCTCCTACAATGAGCAGTTCTTC. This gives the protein CASSQDPGSGSYNEQFF.

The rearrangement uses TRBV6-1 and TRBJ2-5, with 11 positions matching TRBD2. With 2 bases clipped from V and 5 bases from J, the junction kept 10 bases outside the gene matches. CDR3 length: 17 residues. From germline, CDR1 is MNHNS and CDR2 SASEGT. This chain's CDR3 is CASSEIRLAGGLETQYF. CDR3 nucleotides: TGTGCCAGCAGTGAAATCCGGCTAGCGGGGGGCCTGGAGACCCAGTACTTC.

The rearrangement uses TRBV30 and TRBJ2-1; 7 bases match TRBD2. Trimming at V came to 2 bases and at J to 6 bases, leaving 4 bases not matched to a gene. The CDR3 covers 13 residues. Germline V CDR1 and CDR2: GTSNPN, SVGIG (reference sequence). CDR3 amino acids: CAWSPSGPNEQFF. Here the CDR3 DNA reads TGTGCCTGGAGTCCTAGCGGCCCCAATGAGCAGTTCTTC.

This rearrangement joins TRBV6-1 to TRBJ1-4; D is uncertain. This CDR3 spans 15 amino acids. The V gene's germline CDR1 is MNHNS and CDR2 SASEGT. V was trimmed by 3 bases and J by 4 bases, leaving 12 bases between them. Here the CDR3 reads CASSDIGEINEKLFF. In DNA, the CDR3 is TGTGCCAGCAGTGATATAGGAGAGATTAATGAAAAACTGTTTTTT.

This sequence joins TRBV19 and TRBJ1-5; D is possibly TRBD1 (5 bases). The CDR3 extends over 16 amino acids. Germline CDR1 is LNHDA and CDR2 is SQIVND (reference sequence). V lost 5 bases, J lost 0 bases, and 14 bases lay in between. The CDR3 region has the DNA TGTGCCAGTAGTCCCCCGGCAGGGTATAGCAATCAGCCCCAGCATTTT. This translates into CASSPPAGYSNQPQHF. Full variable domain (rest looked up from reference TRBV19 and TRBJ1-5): DGGITQSPKYLFRKEGQNVTLSCEQNLNHDAMYWYRQDPGQGLRLIYYSQIVNDFQKGDIAEGYSVSREKKESFPLTVTSAQKNPTAFYLCASSPPAGYSNQPQHFGDGTRLSIL.

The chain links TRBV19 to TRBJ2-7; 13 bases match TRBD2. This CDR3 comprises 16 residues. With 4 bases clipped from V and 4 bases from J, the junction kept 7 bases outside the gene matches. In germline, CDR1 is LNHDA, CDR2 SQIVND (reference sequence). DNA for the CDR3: TGTGCCAGTAGTACGGGGACTAGCGGGACGGGTTACGAGCAGTACTTC. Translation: CASSTGTSGTGYEQYF.

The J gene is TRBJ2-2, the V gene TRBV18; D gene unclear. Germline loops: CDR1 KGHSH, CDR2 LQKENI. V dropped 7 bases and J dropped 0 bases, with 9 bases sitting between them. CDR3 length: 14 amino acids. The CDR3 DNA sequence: TGTGCCAGCTTGCCAGTCGCGAACACCGGGGAGCTGTTTTTT. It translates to CASLPVANTGELFF.

The CDR3 region is CASSYRGLQPQHF. As DNA, the CDR3 is TGTGCCAGCAGCTACAGGGGGCTCCAGCCCCAGCATTTT. This chain connects TRBV12-3 or TRBV12-4 to TRBJ1-5; the match to TRBD1 covers 9 bases. With 6 bases clipped from V and 7 bases from J, the junction kept 4 bases outside the gene matches. This CDR3 spans 13 amino acids.

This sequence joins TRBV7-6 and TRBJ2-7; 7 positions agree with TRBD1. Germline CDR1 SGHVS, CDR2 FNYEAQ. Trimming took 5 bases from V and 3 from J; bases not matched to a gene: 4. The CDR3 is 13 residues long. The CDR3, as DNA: TGTGCCAGCAGCCCGAACAGGGGCTACGAGCAGTACTTC. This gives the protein CASSPNRGYEQYF.

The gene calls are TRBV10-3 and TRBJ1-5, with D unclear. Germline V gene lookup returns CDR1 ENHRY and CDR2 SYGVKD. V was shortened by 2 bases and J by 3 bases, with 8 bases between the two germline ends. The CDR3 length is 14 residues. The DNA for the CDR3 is TGTGCCATCAGTGAGGGACTTCCCAATCAGCCCCAGCATTTT. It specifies CAISEGLPNQPQHF.

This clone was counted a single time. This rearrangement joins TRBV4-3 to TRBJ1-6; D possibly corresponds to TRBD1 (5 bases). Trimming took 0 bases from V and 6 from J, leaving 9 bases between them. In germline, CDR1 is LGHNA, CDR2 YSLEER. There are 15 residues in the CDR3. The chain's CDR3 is CASSQDGDGNSPLHF. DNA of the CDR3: TGCGCCAGCAGCCAAGATGGGGACGGTAATTCACCCCTCCACTTT.

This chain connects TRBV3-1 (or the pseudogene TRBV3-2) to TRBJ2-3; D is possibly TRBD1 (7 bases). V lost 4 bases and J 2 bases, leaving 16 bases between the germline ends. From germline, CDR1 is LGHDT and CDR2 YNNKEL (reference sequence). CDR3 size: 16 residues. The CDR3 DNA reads TGTGCCAGCAGCCTGAGACAGGGAGGACACACAGATACGCAGTATTTT. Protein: CASSLRQGGHTDTQYF.

The chain's CDR3 is CASVLDRGYEQYF. The CDR3 DNA sequence: TGTGCCAGCGTCCTGGACAGGGGGTATGAGCAGTACTTC. The chain uses TRBV7-2 and TRBJ2-7; 10 bases line up with TRBD1. V lost 8 bases, J lost 7 bases, and 8 bases stayed unmatched. Germline CDR1 and CDR2: SGHTA and FQGNSA. This CDR3 has 13 amino acids.

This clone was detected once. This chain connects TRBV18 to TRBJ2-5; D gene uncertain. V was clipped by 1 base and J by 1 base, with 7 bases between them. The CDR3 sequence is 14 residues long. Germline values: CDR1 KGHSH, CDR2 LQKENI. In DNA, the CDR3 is TGTGCCAGCTCACCACGTTCAGTCCAAGAGACCCAGTACTTC. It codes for CASSPRSVQETQYF.

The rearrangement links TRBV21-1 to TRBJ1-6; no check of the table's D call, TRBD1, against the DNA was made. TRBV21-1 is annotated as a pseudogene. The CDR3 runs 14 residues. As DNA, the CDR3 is TGTGCCAGCAGCAAAGGGAAGGGGAATTCACCCCTCCACTTT. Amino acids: CASSKGKGNSPLHF.

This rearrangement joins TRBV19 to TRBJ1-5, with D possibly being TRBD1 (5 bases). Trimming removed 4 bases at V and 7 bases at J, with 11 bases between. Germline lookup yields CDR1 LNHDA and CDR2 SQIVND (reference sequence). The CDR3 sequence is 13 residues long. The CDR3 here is CASSRAGQQPQHF. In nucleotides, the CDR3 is TGTGCCAGTAGTAGGGCAGGGCAGCAGCCCCAGCATTTT.

CDR3 residues: CASSLASGSRVETQYF. CDR3 in DNA: TGTGCCAGCAGCTTGGCTAGCGGGAGTCGGGTTGAGACCCAGTACTTC. The chain uses TRBV7-6 and TRBJ2-5; TRBD2 aligns across 10 bases. J was trimmed by 5 bases and V by 3 bases; bases with no gene match: 9. Germline loops: CDR1 SGHVS, CDR2 FNYEAQ. CDR3 length equals 16 residues. The variable domain in full, completed from reference TRBV7-6 and TRBJ2-5, reads GAGVSQSPRYKVTKRGQDVALRCDPISGHVSLYWYRQALGQGPEFLTYFNYEAQQDKSGLPNDRFSAERPEGSISTLTIQRTEQRDSAMYRCASSLASGSRVETQYFGPGTRLLVL.